This T cell receptor (beta chain) was profiled in a study of human T cells and chemical hapten exposure. CDR1 MGHRA and CDR2 YSYEKL come from the germline V gene. This CDR3 contains 20 residues. V lost 2 bases to trimming and J lost 4 bases; unmatched junction nucleotides: 20. Per the original methods: Sampled TCR counts reached a median of roughly 100,000 per sample, with values ranging from about 23,224 to 700,000. Each CDR3 protein is one row after TCRdb ran MiXCR on the RACE reads. It is TCRdb's table, rather than the study itself, that gives the V and J calls and clone size. This sample has about 45,000 distinct CDR3 sequences, with less than 4.5% found just once. This clonotype was recorded many times. Its antigen remains unknown. Regarding time point: healthy volunteer bleed at 2 weeks. Total RNA extraction was carried out from unfractionated whole blood. Findings and limits, study-wide: Following DPC sensitization, TCRs present above 1 in 1000 frequency showed no change.

The source material was whole blood. This chain uses TRBV4-1 with TRBJ2-3; 8 bases are shared with TRBD2. The sequence derives from a human donor in good health. Some clones in this sample may be carry-over from other donors' samples. CDR3 sequence reads: CASSQTALIKRERGPDTQYF. The CDR3 DNA reads as TGCGCCAGCAGCCAAACCGCCCTTATAAAGCGGGAGAGGGGACCAGATACGCAGTATTTT.